This record looks at one TCR beta chain sequence and its context. What it binds is not known. It may be a read error: a sequence one base away is much more abundant. The data belong to a study of glioma-infiltrating T cells. Overall study results and limits: CDR3 overlap between tissue and blood was very small. Tissue-blood divergence was below expectation in non-neoplastic patients, above in gliomas.

TCR alpha and beta CDR3 regions were amplified from RNA using iRepertoire nested multiplex PCR. For one-step reverse transcription and amplification, about 85-400 ng of tissue mRNA or PBMC total RNA was used. Using its own MiXCR run on the multiplex PCR reads, TCRdb lists one record per CDR3 protein. The table has 150,000 to 200,000 distinct CDR3 sequences, approximately 30% seen once. The sample was glioma tissue, nonneoplastic brain tissue, or PBMCs (not recorded which). The receptor's source is a human donor with low-grade glioma or glioblastoma, undergoing nonglioma brain surgery, or in good health (not recorded which).

The CDR3, as DNA: TGTGCCAGCAGTTTCCGGGGACAAGTTAGCTACACCTTC. As protein: CASSFRGQVSYTF. The gene calls are TRBV6-5 and TRBJ1-2, with D perhaps TRBD1 (6 bases). Germline CDR1 and CDR2: MNHEY and SVGAGI. Trimming removed 4 bases at V and 9 bases at J, with 15 bases between. This CDR3 has 13 residues.